What follows is one T cell receptor beta chain and its context. This clonotype was found a few times. The antigen it recognizes is unknown. Base qualities were left out, and no much larger clone turns up one base away. The data stem from a study of blood T cells in healthy people across ages (dated by TCRdb to between 2014 and 2017). Turning to the overall study: Template switching captured roughly one uniquely barcoded TCR beta cDNA molecule per two T cells in model experiments. The donors were divided into four age groups: young (average roughly 17 years), middle-aged (approximately 39), aged (around 59) and long-lived (about 79). Two additional independent replicas of 1 million unique cDNA reads from the same blood draw were analyzed for two donors (one aged 18 to 29 and one aged 80 or older). Using deep sequencing normalized with unique cDNA molecular identifiers, the study measured how TCR beta repertoire diversity changes with age. To avoid experimental bias, donors of different ages were distributed randomly across sequencing lanes. Paper-wide results and their limitations: Compared with the aged group, the long-lived group had more naive CD4+ T cells, fewer expanded clones and increased TCR diversity, a pattern suggesting age selection. Estimates of total diversity from one million sequenced T cells were regarded as lower bounds and underestimates. A strong correlation was found between observed TCR beta diversity and the percentage of naive T cells measured by flow cytometry. Because donor CMV infection status was unknown, age-related changes in expanded clonotypes were potentially confounded. Because profiling used bulk unsorted PBMCs, naive and antigen-experienced compartments could not be compared conclusively. As age increased, observed TCR beta diversity per million T cells dropped in a roughly linear way, and a significant reduction was already evident by age 40.

Systemically healthy Caucasian individuals from Russia, some 40 in total and aged roughly 6 to 90 years, were included as donors. Each donor gave ten milliliters of peripheral blood, drawn into EDTA-treated Vacutainer tubes. PBMCs were isolated by Ficoll-Paque density-gradient centrifugation, with at least 7 million obtained per sample. Total RNA, at least 5 micrograms per sample, was extracted from PBMCs with Trizol reagent. For every donor, an aliquot of PBMCs went through flow cytometry to measure the percentages of naive CD45RAhigh/CD27high T cells. Libraries were built with 5' RACE. Sequencing used an Illumina HiSeq 2500. A second PCR of 7 to 11 cycles was performed with a sample-barcoded 5' primer and a J-beta primer mix. A unique molecular identifier was introduced onto each TCR beta cDNA molecule by a template-switch 5' adaptor carrying 12 random nucleotides. At least 3 million CDR3-containing paired-end reads were obtained from each sample. The Mint cDNA synthesis kit, primed by a TRBC-specific oligonucleotide, was used to synthesize first-strand cDNA from all RNA. Following uracil-DNA glycosylase treatment, a first 18-cycle PCR with universal primers M1SS and BC2_uni_R was performed on all cDNA. For the original study's pipeline: For normalization, 1 million high-quality reads, each with a distinct molecular identifier, were randomly selected from each sample. Instead of being binned into consensus sequences, reads with shared molecular identifiers were discarded. MiTCR, set to a Q25 quality threshold and the strictest error-elimination algorithm, was used for CDR3 identification, clonotype clustering and error correction. A nonparametric unseen species model with Euler transformation was used to estimate a lower bound on total TCR beta diversity. TCRdb applied fastp at Q25 and MiXCR to the public reads, then kept only in-frame beta chains. Identical CDR3 proteins give one entry, which carries the most common genes and DNA. The V and J calls and clone size are TCRdb's, not the authors'. This sample lists 650,000 to 1,000,000 distinct CDR3 sequences; about 42% were detected once. The top ten constitute 15% to 20% of the sample.

The sequence was obtained from a man aged 80 or over in good health. Material: blood.

The DNA sequence is as follows: TGCAGCGTGGGGACAGGGCTTCTTTACGAGCAGTACTTC. The encoded protein is CSVGTGLLYEQYF. The chain links TRBV29-1 with TRBJ2-7, and 9 bases in between align with TRBD1. Germline trimming amounts to 6 bases on V and 4 bases on J, with 7 as the count of junction bases outside the gene matches. CDR3 length: 13 amino acids, cysteine to phenylalanine. Only CDR3 DNA is held: 39 bases, read in frame from base 1. Taken from the germline V gene, the CDR1 and CDR2 loops are SQVTM and ANQGSEA.